The 4 T cell receptor beta chains in this list originate from one sample, sequenced in a study of radiotherapy plus CTLA-4 blockade in lung cancer (dated by TCRdb to between 2018 and 2020). Libraries were prepared through the immunoSEQ multiplex PCR assay. TCRdb's version of the immuneACCESS table is confined to in-frame rearrangements and falls short of the full clone set. An unresolved V gene accounts for under half of the shortfall where checked; the remainder is of unknown origin. This sample lists some 70,000 clones; about 80% were detected once. The leading ten clones occupy roughly 10% of the sample. Sequencing used peripheral blood, obtained from a patient treated with radiotherapy plus ipilimumab. These receptors all come from a human donor with non-small cell lung cancer who had a complete response to radiotherapy plus ipilimumab.

This clone occurred a few times. The chain combines TRBV2 with TRBJ1-5, with D perhaps matching TRBD1 (6 bases). The CDR3 length is 14 residues. V lost 3 bases and J 5 bases, leaving 11 bases between the germline ends. The germline CDR1 and CDR2 sequences are SNHLY and FYNNEI. The CDR3 nucleotides read TGTGCCAGCAGTGATGTGGGGGCGGATCAGCCCCAGCATTTT. Translated: CASSDVGADQPQHF.

This sequence joins TRBV21-1 and TRBJ1-1; the table's D call TRBD1 went unverified against the DNA. TRBV21-1 constitutes a pseudogene. The length of the CDR3 is 17 residues. CDR3 amino acids: CASSKVGTERRETEAFF. The CDR3, as DNA: TGTGCCAGCAGCAAAGTGGGGACAGAACGTAGAGAGACTGAAGCTTTCTTT.

This sequence joins TRBV5-4 and TRBJ2-5, with 11 positions matching TRBD2. The V and J ends lost 1 base and 5 bases, in that order; junction bases with no gene match: 4. The CDR3 is made up of 15 amino acids. CDR1 SGHNT and CDR2 YYREEE come from the germline V gene (reference sequence). This CDR3 reads CASSLRLAGTETQYF. CDR3 nucleotides: TGTGCCAGCAGCTTGAGACTAGCGGGGACGGAGACCCAGTACTTC. The complete variable domain, with remaining parts taken from reference TRBV5-4 and TRBJ2-5, reads ETGVTQSPTHLIKTRGQQVTLRCSSQSGHNTVSWYQQALGQGPQFIFQYYREEENGRGNFPPRFSGLQFPNYSSELNVNALELDDSALYLCASSLRLAGTETQYFGPGTRLLVL.

The chain joins TRBV10-3 to TRBJ2-1; D gene ambiguous. CDR1 and CDR2 (germline): ENHRY, SYGVKD. V lost 3 bases and J 5 bases, leaving 14 bases between the germline ends. The CDR3 totals 15 residues. This chain's CDR3 is CAISELKSIHNEQFF. CDR3 nucleotide sequence: TGTGCCATCAGTGAACTGAAGAGCATACACAATGAGCAGTTCTTC.